This entry concerns a single T cell receptor (beta chain). Per germline, CDR1 MNHEY and CDR2 SMNVEV (reference sequence). With 4 bases removed from V and 2 bases from J, the gap between germline ends came to 11 bases. The CDR3 spans 14 residues. Assay: immunoSEQ multiplex PCR; the TCRdb copy retains only in-frame clones and omits some. The data show roughly 220,000 clones, with approximately 78% seen just once and approximately 8.4% held by the top ten. These data come from a study of blood T cell repertoires in COVID-19. J is TRBJ1-2 and V is TRBV27; D unresolved. The origin of this receptor is an elderly woman with COVID-19, enrolled during active disease. What was sequenced was peripheral blood. CDR3 DNA sequence: TGTGCCAGCAGTTCCCCCACGACAAACTATGGCTACACCTTC. Translation: CASSSPTTNYGYTF.